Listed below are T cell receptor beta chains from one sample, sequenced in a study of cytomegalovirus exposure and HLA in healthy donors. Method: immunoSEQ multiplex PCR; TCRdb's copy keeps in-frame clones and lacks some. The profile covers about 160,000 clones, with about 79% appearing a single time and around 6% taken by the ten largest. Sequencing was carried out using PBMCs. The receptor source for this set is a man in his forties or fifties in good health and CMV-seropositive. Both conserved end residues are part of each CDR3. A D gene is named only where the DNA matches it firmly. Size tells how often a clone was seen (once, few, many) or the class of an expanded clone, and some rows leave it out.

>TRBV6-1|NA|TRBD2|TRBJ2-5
TGTGCCAGCAGCCCCGGGGGGTGGGAGACCCAGTACTTC
CASSPGGWETQYF
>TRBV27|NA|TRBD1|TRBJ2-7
TGTGCCAGCAGTTTCCGGGACAGGGCACGGGAGCAGTACTTC
CASSFRDRAREQYF
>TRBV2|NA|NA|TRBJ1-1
TGTGCCAGCCCTGGGGGGGGAATGAACACTGAAGCTTTCTTT
CASPGGGMNTEAFF
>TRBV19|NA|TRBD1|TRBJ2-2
TGTGCCAGTAGTCTCGCAGGGGGCAACACCGGGGAGCTGTTTTTT
CASSLAGGNTGELFF
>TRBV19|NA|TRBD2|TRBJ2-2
TGTGCCAGTAGTATTCTGGCGGGAGGGACCGGGGAGCTGTTTTTT
CASSILAGGTGELFF
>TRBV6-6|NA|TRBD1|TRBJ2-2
TGTGCCAGCAGTTACTCCCCGGGACAGGGGGCCGGGGAGCTGTTTTTT
CASSYSPGQGAGELFF
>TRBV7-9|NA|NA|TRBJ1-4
TGTGCCAGCACCCCTGCAGGGTCTAATGAAAAACTGTTTTTT
CASTPAGSNEKLFF
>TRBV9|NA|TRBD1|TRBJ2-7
TGTGCCAGCAGCCCCAGCGGACAGGGCTACGAGCAGTACTTC
CASSPSGQGYEQYF
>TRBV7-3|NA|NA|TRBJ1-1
TGTGCCAGCAGCTTAGGAGGGGGGGCTAGCACTGAAGCTTTCTTT
CASSLGGGASTEAFF
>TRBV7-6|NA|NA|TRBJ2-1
TGTGCCGCAGGGGGTAGCGGTATCTCCTACAATGAGCAGTTCTTC
CAAGGSGISYNEQFF
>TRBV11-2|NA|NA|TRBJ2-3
TGTGCCAGCAGCTTACTGGGCCTCTATGATACGCAGTATTTT
CASSLLGLYDTQYF
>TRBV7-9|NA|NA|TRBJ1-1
TGTGCCAGCAGCTTAGGGGCAGATGAAGCTTTCTTT
CASSLGADEAFF
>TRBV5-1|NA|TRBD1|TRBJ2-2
TGCGCCAGCAGCTCCCTGACAGGGACCGGGGAGCTGTTTTTT
CASSSLTGTGELFF
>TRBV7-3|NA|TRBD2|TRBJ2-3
TGTGCCAGCAGTCCCTGGTCAGCGGGGGCAGATACGCAGTATTTT
CASSPWSAGADTQYF
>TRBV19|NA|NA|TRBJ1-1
TGTGCCACTAAAAACGGGTGGGGGCGGGACACTGAAGCTTTCTTT
CATKNGWGRDTEAFF
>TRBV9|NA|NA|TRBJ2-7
TGTGCCAGCAGCGTAGGAAATTCAGAGCGGGTGATCTCCTACGAGCAGTACTTC
CASSVGNSERVISYEQYF
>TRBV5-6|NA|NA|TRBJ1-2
TGTGCCAGCAGCTTGAGGGGCGCCGAGCGAGGGGGTGGCTACACCTTC
CASSLRGAERGGGYTF
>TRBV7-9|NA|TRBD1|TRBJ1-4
TGTGCCAGCAGCTTACAAGGGACAGGGGATGAAAAACTGTTTTTT
CASSLQGTGDEKLFF
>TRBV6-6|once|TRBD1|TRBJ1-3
TGTGCCAGCAGCCACGGGACAGCGACATCTGGAAACACCATATATTTT
CASSHGTATSGNTIYF
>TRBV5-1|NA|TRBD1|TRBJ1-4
TGCGCCAGCACCCAAGGGCCCGCCGGAACAGGGGGTGAAAAACTGTTTTTT
CASTQGPAGTGGEKLFF
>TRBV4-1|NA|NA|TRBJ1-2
TGCGCCAGCAGCCAAGAAGGGAGGGCCCTTGGCTATGGCTACACCTTC
CASSQEGRALGYGYTF
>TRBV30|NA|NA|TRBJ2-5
TGTGCCTGGGCCAGAACAGTTAAAGAGACCCAGTACTTC
CAWARTVKETQYF
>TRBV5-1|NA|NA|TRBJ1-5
TGCGCCAGCAGCTTGGGGCCCCGGGAATTGGGGAATCAGCCCCAGCATTTT
CASSLGPRELGNQPQHF
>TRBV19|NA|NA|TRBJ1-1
TGTGCCAGTAGTATCGCAGGTAGGAACACTGAAGCTTTCTTT
CASSIAGRNTEAFF
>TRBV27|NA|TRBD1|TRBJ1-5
TGTGCCAGCAGTTTAATTGCAGGGGGAGTGCCCCAGCATTTT
CASSLIAGGVPQHF
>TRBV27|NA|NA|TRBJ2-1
TGTGCCAGCAGTTTTGGCCCCTCTTTGAATGAGCAGTTCTTC
CASSFGPSLNEQFF
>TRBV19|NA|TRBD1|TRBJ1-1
TGTGCCAGTGGGGACAGATTAAACACTGAAGCTTTCTTT
CASGDRLNTEAFF
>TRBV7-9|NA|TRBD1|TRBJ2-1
TGTGCCAGCAGCCGTGGGGGACAGGCCTACTATGAGCAGTTCTTC
CASSRGGQAYYEQFF